These 2 T cell receptor beta chains originate from one sample sequenced in a study of T cell repertoires in cytomegalovirus infection. No antigen has been identified for these receptors. TCRdb recomputed calls from the reads with MiXCR, one row per CDR3 protein. Counted here are roughly 990,000 distinct CDR3 sequences, less than 35% occurring once; the ten biggest clones make up over 13%. Sequenced material: cultured CD8+ T cells from PBMCs, taken from culture after CMV antigen stimulation. These receptors all stem from a human donor in good health (CMV status not recorded). Some clones in this sample may be carry-over from other donors' samples.

This clonotype was recorded a few times. V is TRBV14 and J is TRBJ2-7; D uncertain. The V end lost 0 bases, the J end lost 3 bases, and 3 bases lay between the germline ends. CDR3 size: 12 residues. The V gene's germline CDR1 is SGHDN and CDR2 FVKESK. The CDR3 region is CASSQDNYEQYF. For the CDR3, the DNA is TGTGCCAGCAGCCAAGATAACTACGAGCAGTACTTC.

This clonotype was found a few times. The chain couples TRBV29-1 to TRBJ2-1; a possible D gene is TRBD2 (5 bases). The CDR3 covers 15 residues. Germline-derived CDR1 and CDR2 are SQVTM and ANQGSEA. Trimming removed 4 bases from V and 9 bases from J, with 22 bases in between. Here the CDR3 DNA reads TGCAGCGTTGTGGGTATGGCTCTTCGGAGGATTGAGCAGTTCTTC. Amino acids: CSVVGMALRRIEQFF.